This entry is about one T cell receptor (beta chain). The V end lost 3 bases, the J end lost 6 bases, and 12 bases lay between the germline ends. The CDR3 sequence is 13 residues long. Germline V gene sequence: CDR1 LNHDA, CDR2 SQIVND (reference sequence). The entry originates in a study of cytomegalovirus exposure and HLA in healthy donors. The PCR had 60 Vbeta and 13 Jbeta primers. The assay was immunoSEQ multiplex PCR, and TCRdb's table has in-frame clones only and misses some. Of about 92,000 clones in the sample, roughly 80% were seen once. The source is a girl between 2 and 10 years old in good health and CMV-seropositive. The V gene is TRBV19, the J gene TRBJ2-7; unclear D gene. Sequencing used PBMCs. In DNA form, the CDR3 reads TGTGCCAGTAGTATTAGCCTAGTCACCGAGCAGTACTTC. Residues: CASSISLVTEQYF.